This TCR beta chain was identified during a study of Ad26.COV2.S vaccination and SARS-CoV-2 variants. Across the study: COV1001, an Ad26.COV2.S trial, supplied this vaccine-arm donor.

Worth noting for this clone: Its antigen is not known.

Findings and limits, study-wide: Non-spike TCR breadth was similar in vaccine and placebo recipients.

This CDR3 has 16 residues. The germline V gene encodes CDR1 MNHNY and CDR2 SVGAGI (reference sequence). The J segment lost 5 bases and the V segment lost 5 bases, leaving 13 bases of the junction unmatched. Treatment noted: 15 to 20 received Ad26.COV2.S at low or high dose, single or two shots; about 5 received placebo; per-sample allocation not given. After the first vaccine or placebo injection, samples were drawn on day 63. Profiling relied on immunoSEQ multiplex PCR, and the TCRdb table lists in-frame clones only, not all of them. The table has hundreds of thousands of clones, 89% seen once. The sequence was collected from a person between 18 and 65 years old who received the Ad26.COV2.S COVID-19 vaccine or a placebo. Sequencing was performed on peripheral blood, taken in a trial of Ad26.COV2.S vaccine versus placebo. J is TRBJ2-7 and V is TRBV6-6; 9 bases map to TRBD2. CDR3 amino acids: CASSPPKAGGKHEQYF. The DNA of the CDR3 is TGTGCCAGCAGTCCTCCCAAGGCGGGAGGGAAGCACGAGCAGTACTTC.